This T cell receptor beta chain derives from a study of cytomegalovirus exposure and HLA in healthy donors. Study outcomes and limitations: Associated with cytomegalovirus, according to the listing, were 150 to 200 TCR beta chains. Specificity for CMV antigens was confirmed in vitro for a few of the CMV-associated chains. Most TCRs appeared rarely, but some public TCRs recurred in many donors. A classifier reportedly called cytomegalovirus status with high sensitivity and specificity.

TCRdb's copy holds only in-frame clones and misses some; the assay was immunoSEQ multiplex PCR. The sample records roughly 260,000 clones, roughly 89% being singletons. The V segment lost 7 bases and the J segment 0 bases; nucleotides outside the gene matches: 6. This CDR3 contains 14 residues. Per the germline V gene, CDR1 is SQVTM and CDR2 is ANQGSEA. Concerning this clone: Its antigen remains unknown.

This TCR derives from a woman aged 18-29 years in good health and CMV-seronegative. Sequenced: PBMCs. The rearrangement joins TRBV29-1 to TRBJ1-2; the match to TRBD1 covers 9 bases. Here the CDR3 DNA reads TGCAGCGGCCTGGGACAGGGAGCTAACTATGGCTACACCTTC. This encodes CSGLGQGANYGYTF.